Following are 24 T cell receptor beta chains from one sample sequenced in a study of blood T cell repertoires in COVID-19. Profiling relied on immunoSEQ multiplex PCR, and the TCRdb table lists in-frame clones only, not all of them. The data contain 90,000 to 140,000 clones, about 85% of them singletons. Sequencing was done on a sample of peripheral blood. Every receptor here comes from a man over 45 with acute or convalescent COVID-19.

This clone showed up just a few times. The chain joins TRBV5-1 to TRBJ1-5; 7 nucleotides agree with TRBD1. CDR1 is SGHRS, CDR2 YFSETQ, per germline. V was pared by 3 bases and J by 1 base, with 4 bases of the junction left unmatched. The CDR3 spans 15 residues. The chain's CDR3 is CASSWGTESNQPQHF. CDR3 DNA: TGCGCCAGCAGCTGGGGGACAGAAAGCAATCAGCCCCAGCATTTT.

The J gene is TRBJ2-5, the V gene TRBV6-5, with a tentative D call TRBD1 (6 bases). The CDR3 extends over 12 amino acids. Per the germline V gene, CDR1 is MNHEY and CDR2 is SVGAGI. The ends were cut back, 8 bases at V and 7 bases at J, with 14 bases in the middle. The CDR3 is CASWQGTLTQYF. The CDR3 DNA is TGTGCCAGCTGGCAGGGGACGTTGACCCAGTACTTC.

The chain couples TRBV24-1 to TRBJ1-6; D is undetermined. V lost 5 bases to trimming and J lost 6 bases, with 7 bases between them. Germline CDR1 reads KGHDR; CDR2 reads SFDVKD. This CDR3 contains 13 residues. CDR3 in DNA: TGTGCCACCAGTGCCGGGATTAATTCACCCCTCCACTTT. The encoded protein is CATSAGINSPLHF.

This clone was seen just once. V and J are TRBV6-5 and TRBJ2-6; maybe TRBD1 (5 bases). Germline values: CDR1 MNHEY, CDR2 SVGAGI. The V end was cut by 8 bases, the J end by 4 bases, with 12 bases between. The CDR3 runs to 14 residues. CDR3 region: CASLRTPGANVLTF. The CDR3 nucleotides read TGTGCCAGCCTTCGGACACCCGGGGCCAACGTCCTGACTTTC.

The chain uses TRBV25-1 and TRBJ1-1; possibly TRBD1 for D (5 bases). The CDR3 covers 15 residues. Germline values: CDR1 MGHDK, CDR2 SYGVNS. V lost 8 bases to trimming and J lost 1 base, with 17 bases between them. CDR3 nucleotides: TGTGCCAGCTCCGACCAGGGCCACGGGAACACTGAAGCTTTCTTT. Amino acid sequence: CASSDQGHGNTEAFF.

This clone was seen a few times. The chain combines TRBV4-1 with TRBJ2-7; unclear D gene. The germline V gene encodes CDR1 MGHRA and CDR2 YSYEKL. V gave up 0 bases and J gave up 2 bases, with 11 bases separating them. CDR3 size: 15 residues. The CDR3 DNA sequence: TGCGCCAGCAGCCAAGAGTTCGCAGTAACCTACGAGCAGTACTTC. It specifies CASSQEFAVTYEQYF.

V usage is TRBV18 and J usage is TRBJ2-7, with 8 bases lining up with TRBD2. This CDR3 region has 15 residues. Losses at the gene ends were 2 bases for V and 6 bases for J; bases not matched to a gene: 9. The germline V gene encodes CDR1 KGHSH and CDR2 LQKENI. The CDR3 bases are TGTGCCAGCTCACCAAGCGCGGGAGGCCCCTCCGAGCAGTACTTC. Translation: CASSPSAGGPSEQYF.

The rearrangement joins TRBV6-5 to TRBJ2-7, with TRBD1 identical over 8 bases. Losses at the gene ends were 6 bases for V and 5 bases for J; bases not matched to a gene: 6. There are 13 residues in the CDR3. Germline assignment: CDR1 MNHEY and CDR2 SVGAGI. CDR3 amino acids: CASRNDRGHEQYF. The DNA of the CDR3 is TGTGCCAGCAGAAACGACAGGGGCCACGAGCAGTACTTC.

The chain recombines TRBV9 with TRBJ1-1; a weak D match, TRBD1 (6 bases). Germline CDR1 SGDLS, CDR2 YYNGEE. The CDR3 has 14 amino acids. Trimming pared 3 bases from V and 6 bases from J, leaving 15 bases between. This CDR3 is CASSAYTGKAEAFF. The CDR3 coding sequence is TGTGCCAGCAGCGCCTATACAGGGAAAGCTGAAGCTTTCTTT.

This clone has just one count. The chain recombines TRBV11-3 with TRBJ2-3; 10 bases agree with TRBD2. The CDR3 is 16 residues long. Germline-derived CDR1 and CDR2 are SGHNT and YENEEA. V was pared by 5 bases and J by 2 bases, with 7 bases of the junction left unmatched. The DNA for the CDR3 is TGTGCCAGCAGCCCCTGGACTAGCGGCCACACAGATACGCAGTATTTT. Translation gives CASSPWTSGHTDTQYF.

This chain joins TRBV9 and TRBJ2-5; 10 bases line up with TRBD2. The CDR3 sequence is 16 residues long. Germline V gene lookup returns CDR1 SGDLS and CDR2 YYNGEE. Germline trimming cut 4 bases from V and 4 bases from J; bases unmatched to any gene: 10. As DNA, the CDR3 is TGTGCCAGCAGCCTAAGCTCTAGCGGGAGCGGAGAGACCCAGTACTTC. It translates to CASSLSSSGSGETQYF.

The chain couples TRBV19 to TRBJ2-4; 8 bases fit TRBD1. The CDR3 has 15 amino acids. The ends lost 6 bases at V and 0 bases at J; junction bases unmatched: 4. Germline V lookup: CDR1 LNHDA, CDR2 SQIVND (reference sequence). CDR3 coding DNA: TGTGCCAGTAGCTCAACAGGGGGAGCCAAAAACATTCAGTACTTC. The encoded protein is CASSSTGGAKNIQYF.

The V call is TRBV28, the J call TRBJ2-3; tentatively, D is TRBD1 (6 bases). This CDR3 has 15 residues. Per germline, CDR1 MDHEN and CDR2 SYDVKM. V shed 4 bases and J shed 4 bases, with 15 bases lying between them. The CDR3: CASSSYSGVSDTQYF. The CDR3 DNA reads as TGTGCCAGCAGTTCCTACTCAGGGGTATCAGATACGCAGTATTTT.

The chain joins TRBV4-1 to TRBJ1-5, with 8 bases identical to TRBD1. The CDR3 runs 15 residues. Looked up from germline, CDR1 is MGHRA and CDR2 is YSYEKL. Trimming took 4 bases from V and 3 from J; bases not matched to a gene: 5. This chain's CDR3 is CASSLGQDFNQPQHF. DNA for the CDR3: TGCGCCAGCAGCCTGGGACAGGACTTCAATCAGCCCCAGCATTTT.

The V and J genes are TRBV21-1 and TRBJ2-1; TRBD2 is taken as the D call from the table, unchecked against the DNA. TRBV21-1 is given as a pseudogene. The CDR3 runs to 14 residues. The CDR3 protein is CASSSGTSLNEQFF. CDR3 sequence (DNA): TGTGCCAGCAGTAGCGGGACTAGCCTCAATGAGCAGTTCTTC.

The chain carries TRBV19 and TRBJ1-5; D gene uncertain. This CDR3 has 17 amino acids. Germline-derived CDR1 and CDR2 are LNHDA and SQIVND (reference sequence). V was cut by 8 bases and J by 2 bases, with 22 bases left in between. Here the CDR3 reads CASSNTDGGTGNQPQHF. CDR3 DNA: TGTGCCAGTTCCAATACCGACGGAGGAACAGGCAATCAGCCCCAGCATTTT.

This sequence joins TRBV7-3 and TRBJ2-1; 7 bases are a match to TRBD2. Germline CDR1 SGHTA, CDR2 FQGTGA. The CDR3 has 13 residues. The junction had 9 bases not matched to a gene; V was cut back by 7 bases and J by 9 bases. DNA of the CDR3: TGTGCCAGCAACGGGGGAGGGCGAGGTGAGCAGTTCTTC. It encodes CASNGGGRGEQFF. Filled out from reference TRBV7-3 and TRBJ2-1, the complete variable domain reads GAGVSQTPSNKVTEKGKYVELRCDPISGHTALYWYRQSLGQGPEFLIYFQGTGAADDSGLPNDRFFAVRPEGSVSTLKIQRTERGDSAVYLCASNGGGRGEQFFGPGTRLTVL.

This chain joins TRBV19 and TRBJ2-5, with 7 bases aligning to TRBD2. J gave up 7 bases and V 6 bases, and 14 bases lay outside the gene matches. Germline V gives CDR1 LNHDA, CDR2 SQIVND (reference sequence). The CDR3 covers 15 residues. CDR3 residues: CASRGTGTSGGTQYF. For the CDR3, the DNA is TGTGCCAGTAGAGGGACCGGGACGTCGGGGGGGACCCAGTACTTC. Full variable domain (rest looked up from reference TRBV19 and TRBJ2-5): DGGITQSPKYLFRKEGQNVTLSCEQNLNHDAMYWYRQDPGQGLRLIYYSQIVNDFQKGDIAEGYSVSREKKESFPLTVTSAQKNPTAFYLCASRGTGTSGGTQYFGPGTRLLVL.

The chain has TRBV12-3 or TRBV12-4 and TRBJ1-2; possible D gene TRBD1, 6 bases. V lost 1 base to trimming and J lost 8 bases, with 11 bases between them. The length of the CDR3 is 13 residues. CDR3 sequence (DNA): TGTGCCAGCAGTTTAGGGGGGCTGAGCGGCTACACCTTC. Translating gives CASSLGGLSGYTF.

This chain uses TRBV5-6 with TRBJ1-2; D is unresolved. Trimming stripped 0 bases from V and 4 bases from J, with 7 bases between. The CDR3 spans 13 residues. Germline V CDR1 and CDR2: SGHDT, YYEEEE. CDR3 nucleotide sequence: TGTGCCAGCAGCTTGGGGGCCCCCTATGGCTACACCTTC. This translates into CASSLGAPYGYTF. The full variable domain, rest sourced from reference TRBV5-6 and TRBJ1-2, is DAGVTQSPTHLIKTRGQQVTLRCSPKSGHDTVSWYQQALGQGPQFIFQYYEEEERQRGNFPDRFSGHQFPNYSSELNVNALLLGDSALYLCASSLGAPYGYTFGSGTRLTVV.

V is TRBV19 and J is TRBJ1-5; 7 bases are shared with TRBD1. Germline CDR1 and CDR2: LNHDA and SQIVND (reference sequence). The CDR3 contains 15 residues. V gave up 5 bases and J gave up 5 bases; unmatched junction bases: 9. In nucleotides, the CDR3 is TGTGCCAGTAGTGAAACAGGGGTCGGGTATCAGCCCCAGCATTTT. Its translation: CASSETGVGYQPQHF.

In DNA, the CDR3 is TGTGCCAGCAGCCTAGACAGGGCTTCACCCCTCCACTTT. This codes for CASSLDRASPLHF. V usage is TRBV5-4 and J usage is TRBJ1-6; 7 bases map to TRBD1. V was clipped by 4 bases and J by 9 bases; unmatched bases: 4. The CDR3 consists of 13 residues. Germline V gene lookup returns CDR1 SGHNT and CDR2 YYREEE (reference sequence). The full variable domain, completed using reference TRBV5-4 and TRBJ1-6, is ETGVTQSPTHLIKTRGQQVTLRCSSQSGHNTVSWYQQALGQGPQFIFQYYREEENGRGNFPPRFSGLQFPNYSSELNVNALELDDSALYLCASSLDRASPLHFGNGTRLTVT.

As concerns this clone: A read error may account for a junction end that differs from germline. The chain has TRBV7-7 and TRBJ2-3, with TRBD2 matching 10 bases. Germline assignment: CDR1 SSHAT and CDR2 FNYEAQ (reference sequence). The CDR3 contains 16 residues. The CDR3 spells CASSLGAGGLTDTQYF. CDR3 DNA sequence: TGTGCTAGCAGCTTAGGAGCGGGGGGGCTGACAGATACGCAGTATTTT.

The rearrangement links TRBV7-2 to TRBJ2-6; D perhaps matches TRBD2 (5 bases). Trimming pared 8 bases from V and 0 bases from J, leaving 14 bases between. CDR3 length equals 16 residues. Germline assignment: CDR1 SGHTA and CDR2 FQGNSA. The CDR3 bases are TGTGCCAGCCGGACTGGATCACGCTCTGGGGCCAACGTCCTGACTTTC. This codes for CASRTGSRSGANVLTF.